This T cell receptor beta chain was captured in a study of technical replicates of blood from four donors. Generated by immunoSEQ multiplex PCR, the TCRdb table keeps only in-frame clones and is missing some. The top ten clones hold roughly 0.38% of a sample with more than 65,000 clones, 91% of them seen once. The sample comprised T cells isolated from PBMCs. The sequence came from a human donor in good health. Some clones in this sample may be carry-over from other donors' samples.

The CDR3 reads CASSPSQGTRVEKLFF. The CDR3 DNA follows: TGTGCCAGCTCACCTTCACAGGGGACGAGGGTTGAAAAACTGTTTTTT. The V and J genes are TRBV18 and TRBJ1-4; TRBD1 matches 7 bases. This CDR3 has 16 amino acids. Germline assignment: CDR1 KGHSH and CDR2 LQKENI. The V segment lost 3 bases and the J segment 7 bases; nucleotides outside the gene matches: 11.